This TCR beta chain was recorded in a study of T-cell reconstitution after alpha-beta-depleted transplantation in children. Overall study results and limits: Several patients had high TCRbeta diversity at day 60; it came from surviving recipient T cells and thymic progenitors. At around two months after transplant, the alpha-beta T cells were reportedly derived from several hundred expanded clones that came from non-depleted graft cells. T-cell counts and diversity were attributed mostly to newly produced T cells one year after transplant.

Unique molecular identifiers were built into the TCRbeta library. TCRdb re-derived calls from the PCR reads in MiXCR, one entry per CDR3 protein. The table lists about 220,000 distinct CDR3 sequences, approximately 17% of them singletons. With regard to this clonotype: Its antigen remains unknown.

Trimming took 2 bases from V and 7 from J, leaving 8 bases between them. Per the germline V gene, CDR1 is WSHSY and CDR2 is SAAADI. The CDR3 extends over 13 amino acids. This clonotype originated in a male patient aged 2 to 9 who had a stem cell transplant for acute lymphoblastic leukemia, so the T cells may come from the graft donor. The material sequenced was PBMCs, mostly from graft donor cells, taken 360 days after TCRalphabeta/CD19-depleted stem cell transplant. This chain joins TRBV10-2 and TRBJ2-2, with no clear D. The CDR3, as DNA: TGCGCCAGCAGTGAGGTCACCAGCGGGGAGCTGTTTTTT. It translates to CASSEVTSGELFF.